A selection of T cell receptor beta chains follows, all from one sample in a study of T cells during gluten challenge in celiac disease. Each CDR3 protein gets one entry after TCRdb re-called the single-cell sequencing reads with MiXCR. Of some 400 distinct CDR3 sequences listed, more than 45% are singletons. The sequencing used gluten-specific CD4+ T cells sorted from blood using tetramers, collected at baseline or on day 6, 14 or 28 of gluten challenge (not recorded which). The receptors were sampled from a male donor with celiac disease. The CDR3 runs from the conserved cysteine through the conserved F or W. Each record gives: J gene, D gene, CDR3 length, V gene, clone size, CDR3 DNA, CDR3 protein. A D gene is named only where the DNA matches it firmly. The size entry is marked missing in some rows and otherwise reads once, few, many or a size class.

j_gene: TRBJ1-2; d_gene: .; len: 13; v_gene: TRBV19; abundance: .; CDR3nt: TGTGCCAGTAGTTTACGGGCAGTTTTGGACTACACCTTC; CDR3aa: CASSLRAVLDYTF
j_gene: TRBJ2-1; d_gene: TRBD2; len: 17; v_gene: TRBV10-1; abundance: .; CDR3nt: TGCGCCAGCAGTGAGTTGTTAACGGCTAGCGGGGGCAATGAGCAGTTCTTC; CDR3aa: CASSELLTASGGNEQFF
j_gene: TRBJ2-2; d_gene: TRBD2; len: 16; v_gene: TRBV20-1; abundance: few; CDR3nt: TGCAGTGCTAGAGATCGGGGGGGGCTCAGTACCGGGGAGCTGTTTTTT; CDR3aa: CSARDRGGLSTGELFF
j_gene: TRBJ1-1; d_gene: TRBD1; len: 13; v_gene: TRBV5-1; abundance: .; CDR3nt: TGCGCCAGCAGCTGGGGGACAGGGGGCTGGGCTTTCTTT; CDR3aa: CASSWGTGGWAFF
j_gene: TRBJ2-1; d_gene: TRBD2; len: 15; v_gene: TRBV6-2/TRBV6-3; abundance: .; CDR3nt: TGTGCCAGCAGTTACTATAGCGGGAGTATGGATGAGCAGTTCTTC; CDR3aa: CASSYYSGSMDEQFF
j_gene: TRBJ1-1; d_gene: .; len: 17; v_gene: TRBV19; abundance: hyperexpanded; CDR3nt: TGTGCCAGTAGTATACCCCCGCAAGCAGCTCTGAACACTGAAGCTTTCTTT; CDR3aa: CASSIPPQAALNTEAFF
j_gene: TRBJ1-5; d_gene: .; len: 15; v_gene: TRBV7-2; abundance: .; CDR3nt: TGTGCCAGCAGCTTAGTCGCAGGACAAGGTCAGCCCCAGCATTTT; CDR3aa: CASSLVAGQGQPQHF
j_gene: TRBJ2-7; d_gene: .; len: 14; v_gene: TRBV5-6; abundance: few; CDR3nt: TGTGCCAGCAGCCCAAGGCCCGCTGGGGGAGAGCAGTACTTC; CDR3aa: CASSPRPAGGEQYF
j_gene: TRBJ2-3; d_gene: .; len: 13; v_gene: TRBV7-2; abundance: .; CDR3nt: TGTGCCAGCAGCTGGCGGAGCACAGATACGCAGTATTTT; CDR3aa: CASSWRSTDTQYF
j_gene: TRBJ2-2; d_gene: .; len: 13; v_gene: TRBV7-2; abundance: .; CDR3nt: TGTGCCAGCAGCCCTTTTTTTGGCGGGGAGCTGTTTTTT; CDR3aa: CASSPFFGGELFF
j_gene: TRBJ2-2; d_gene: .; len: 14; v_gene: TRBV3-1; abundance: .; CDR3nt: TGTGCCAGCAACCACCGTCCGAACACCGGGGAGCTGTTTTTT; CDR3aa: CASNHRPNTGELFF
j_gene: TRBJ2-2; d_gene: TRBD1; len: 18; v_gene: TRBV4-3; abundance: few; CDR3nt: TGCGCCAGCAGCCAAGATCTCGGGGGACAGGGGATGGTCGGGGAGCTGTTTTTT; CDR3aa: CASSQDLGGQGMVGELFF
j_gene: TRBJ1-4; d_gene: .; len: 12; v_gene: TRBV20-1; abundance: .; CDR3nt: TGCAGTGCTAACCAGGGAGCTGAAAAACTGTTTTTT; CDR3aa: CSANQGAEKLFF
j_gene: TRBJ2-5; d_gene: TRBD1; len: 16; v_gene: TRBV7-6; abundance: .; CDR3nt: TGTGCCAGCAGCTCGACTCCGGGACAGGGGACGCAGACCCAGTACTTC; CDR3aa: CASSSTPGQGTQTQYF
j_gene: TRBJ1-2; d_gene: .; len: 13; v_gene: TRBV30; abundance: once; CDR3nt: TGTGCCTGGCAGCCCCGGGCCCTGGGTGGCTACACCTTC; CDR3aa: CAWQPRALGGYTF
j_gene: TRBJ2-5; d_gene: TRBD2; len: 17; v_gene: TRBV5-1; abundance: .; CDR3nt: TGCGCCAGCAGCTTGGTTTCCGGGGGGGCGTACCAAGAGACCCAGTACTTC; CDR3aa: CASSLVSGGAYQETQYF
j_gene: TRBJ2-5; d_gene: .; len: 10; v_gene: TRBV2; abundance: once; CDR3nt: TGTGCCAGCAGTGTAGGGACCCAGTACTTC; CDR3aa: CASSVGTQYF
j_gene: TRBJ1-5; d_gene: .; len: 15; v_gene: TRBV19; abundance: .; CDR3nt: TGTGCCAGTACCTCGATCCAACTGGGCAATCAGCCCCAGCATTTT; CDR3aa: CASTSIQLGNQPQHF
j_gene: TRBJ2-5; d_gene: .; len: 13; v_gene: TRBV7-2; abundance: few; CDR3nt: TGTGCCAGCAGTGTTAGGGGCTGGGAGACCCAGTACTTC; CDR3aa: CASSVRGWETQYF
j_gene: TRBJ2-3; d_gene: .; len: 13; v_gene: TRBV7-2; abundance: few; CDR3nt: TGTGCCAGCAGCTTCCGAGTCACAGATACGCAGTATTTT; CDR3aa: CASSFRVTDTQYF
j_gene: TRBJ2-2; d_gene: .; len: 15; v_gene: TRBV7-2; abundance: .; CDR3nt: TGTGCCAGCAGCTTAAGGAGTCTAGACGGCGGGGAGCTTTTTTTT; CDR3aa: CASSLRSLDGGELFF
j_gene: TRBJ2-7; d_gene: .; len: 14; v_gene: TRBV27; abundance: large; CDR3nt: TGTGCCAGCGCAATAGACCACACACGCCACGAGCAGTACTTC; CDR3aa: CASAIDHTRHEQYF
j_gene: TRBJ1-5; d_gene: .; len: 15; v_gene: TRBV19; abundance: .; CDR3nt: TGTGCCAGTAGTATTATGGGGTATAGCAATCAGCCCCAGCATTTT; CDR3aa: CASSIMGYSNQPQHF
j_gene: TRBJ2-1; d_gene: .; len: 13; v_gene: TRBV12-3/TRBV12-4; abundance: .; CDR3nt: TGTGCCAGCAGTCCGGGACTGAACCCGGACCGGGTCTTC; CDR3aa: CASSPGLNPDRVF
j_gene: TRBJ2-1; d_gene: .; len: 13; v_gene: TRBV7-2; abundance: .; CDR3nt: TGTGCCAGCAGCTCATATAAAGGCAATGAGCAGTTCTTC; CDR3aa: CASSSYKGNEQFF
j_gene: TRBJ2-7; d_gene: TRBD1; len: 16; v_gene: TRBV4-3; abundance: .; CDR3nt: TGCGCCAGCAGCCGACTAACAGGGGCTGGGGGATACGAGCAGTACTTC; CDR3aa: CASSRLTGAGGYEQYF
j_gene: TRBJ1-1; d_gene: .; len: 16; v_gene: TRBV11-3; abundance: .; CDR3nt: TGTGCCAGCAGCCGGGGGGGTTATTCGGGCAACACTGAAGCTTTCTTT; CDR3aa: CASSRGGYSGNTEAFF
j_gene: TRBJ2-3; d_gene: .; len: 16; v_gene: TRBV19; abundance: .; CDR3nt: TGTGCCAGTAGTATGGCTATACAGGGAACCCACCAGCCCCAGTATTTT; CDR3aa: CASSMAIQGTHQPQYF
j_gene: TRBJ2-1; d_gene: TRBD1; len: 18; v_gene: TRBV19; abundance: .; CDR3nt: TGTGCCAGTAGGGCTGGACAGGGGGCCGTGAGCTCCTACAATGAGCAGTTCTTC; CDR3aa: CASRAGQGAVSSYNEQFF
j_gene: TRBJ2-5; d_gene: TRBD2; len: 14; v_gene: TRBV29-1; abundance: few; CDR3nt: TGCAGCGTAAGCTTGGGACTAGCTGAAGAGACCCAGTACTTC; CDR3aa: CSVSLGLAEETQYF
j_gene: TRBJ2-7; d_gene: TRBD1; len: 14; v_gene: TRBV4-1; abundance: .; CDR3nt: TGCGCCAGCAGCCACGGACAGGCCGGCGACGAGCAGTACTTC; CDR3aa: CASSHGQAGDEQYF
j_gene: TRBJ2-3; d_gene: TRBD2; len: 18; v_gene: TRBV28; abundance: .; CDR3nt: TGTGCCAGCAGTTTACCCCTGACTAGCGGGAGCCTAGCAGATACGCAGTATTTT; CDR3aa: CASSLPLTSGSLADTQYF
j_gene: TRBJ2-2; d_gene: .; len: 16; v_gene: TRBV19; abundance: .; CDR3nt: TGTGCCAGTAGTATCTTCGGGAGCTTTGAGACCGGGGAGCTGTTTTTT; CDR3aa: CASSIFGSFETGELFF
j_gene: TRBJ1-3; d_gene: .; len: 14; v_gene: TRBV30; abundance: .; CDR3nt: TGTGCCTGGGGGATGTTCGGCCAGGTCGGCACCATATATTTT; CDR3aa: CAWGMFGQVGTIYF
j_gene: TRBJ2-5; d_gene: .; len: 11; v_gene: TRBV29-1; abundance: .; CDR3nt: TGCAGCGTAGCGTTCCAAGAGACCCAGTACTTC; CDR3aa: CSVAFQETQYF
j_gene: TRBJ1-2; d_gene: .; len: 13; v_gene: TRBV7-2; abundance: hyperexpanded; CDR3nt: TGTGCCAGCAGCTTAAGAGGGAACTATGGCTACACCTTC; CDR3aa: CASSLRGNYGYTF
j_gene: TRBJ2-5; d_gene: .; len: 13; v_gene: TRBV7-2; abundance: few; CDR3nt: TGTGCCAGCAGCTTAGTGGCGGTAGAGACCCAGTACTTC; CDR3aa: CASSLVAVETQYF
j_gene: TRBJ2-5; d_gene: .; len: 17; v_gene: TRBV4-2; abundance: few; CDR3nt: TGTGCCAGCAGCCAAGTAAGTGGCGGGGCCTACCAAGAGACCCAGTACTTC; CDR3aa: CASSQVSGGAYQETQYF
j_gene: TRBJ1-5; d_gene: .; len: 15; v_gene: TRBV2; abundance: .; CDR3nt: TGTGCCAGCAGTATCACAGGGTATAGCAATCAGCCCCAGCATTTT; CDR3aa: CASSITGYSNQPQHF
j_gene: TRBJ2-7; d_gene: .; len: 15; v_gene: TRBV7-2; abundance: .; CDR3nt: TGTGCCAGCAGCCAGCGGACGGGTGACCTATCCGAGCAGTACTTC; CDR3aa: CASSQRTGDLSEQYF
j_gene: TRBJ1-2; d_gene: .; len: 13; v_gene: TRBV19; abundance: few; CDR3nt: TGTGCCAGTAGTATAGCGTGGAGCTATGGCTACACCTTC; CDR3aa: CASSIAWSYGYTF
j_gene: TRBJ2-3; d_gene: .; len: 17; v_gene: TRBV2; abundance: .; CDR3nt: TGTGCCAGCAGGGACTATCCGACACCGACGAGCACAGATACGCAGTATTTT; CDR3aa: CASRDYPTPTSTDTQYF
j_gene: TRBJ2-7; d_gene: .; len: 16; v_gene: TRBV5-4; abundance: .; CDR3nt: TGTGCCAGCAGCCCGAGGGGGGGCCCCGCTGCCTACGAGCAGTACTTC; CDR3aa: CASSPRGGPAAYEQYF
j_gene: TRBJ2-5; d_gene: .; len: 13; v_gene: TRBV29-1; abundance: .; CDR3nt: TGCAGCGTTGATCCGGGGAGCTGGGAGACCCAGTACTTC; CDR3aa: CSVDPGSWETQYF
j_gene: TRBJ2-7; d_gene: .; len: 13; v_gene: TRBV3-1; abundance: .; CDR3nt: TGTGCCAGCAGCCAAGGATACTCCTACGAGCAGTACTTC; CDR3aa: CASSQGYSYEQYF
j_gene: TRBJ2-5; d_gene: TRBD1; len: 15; v_gene: TRBV29-1; abundance: .; CDR3nt: TGCAGCGTGGCTCCCGGACAGGGCTGGTGGGAGACCCAGTACTTC; CDR3aa: CSVAPGQGWWETQYF
j_gene: TRBJ1-4; d_gene: .; len: 14; v_gene: TRBV4-3; abundance: .; CDR3nt: TGCGCCAGCAGCCAAAATTTGCGGGGTGAAAAACTGTTTTTT; CDR3aa: CASSQNLRGEKLFF
j_gene: TRBJ2-1; d_gene: TRBD1; len: 15; v_gene: TRBV4-1; abundance: .; CDR3nt: TGCGCCAGCAGCCAAGTGGACAGGGCCTTCGATGAGCAGTTCTTC; CDR3aa: CASSQVDRAFDEQFF
j_gene: TRBJ2-5; d_gene: .; len: 14; v_gene: TRBV9; abundance: .; CDR3nt: TGTGCCAGCAGCGTAGCGGGTAGCGGAGAGACCCAGTACTTC; CDR3aa: CASSVAGSGETQYF
j_gene: TRBJ2-2; d_gene: TRBD2; len: 17; v_gene: TRBV2; abundance: .; CDR3nt: TGTGCCACCAGTCCGGGACTAGCGGGATGGAACACCGGGGAGCTGTTTTTT; CDR3aa: CATSPGLAGWNTGELFF
j_gene: TRBJ1-2; d_gene: TRBD1; len: 13; v_gene: TRBV5-1; abundance: large; CDR3nt: TGCGCCAGCAGCTGGGGGACAGGGGGCCTCCTCCGCTTC; CDR3aa: CASSWGTGGLLRF
j_gene: TRBJ2-1; d_gene: .; len: 13; v_gene: TRBV5-6; abundance: few; CDR3nt: TGTGCCAGCAGCCCCGGACTTCCCAATGAGCAGTTCTTC; CDR3aa: CASSPGLPNEQFF
j_gene: TRBJ2-5; d_gene: TRBD2; len: 16; v_gene: TRBV5-1; abundance: .; CDR3nt: TGCGCCAGCAGACCTAGTTCTGGCGGGAGCTTCGCGACCCAGTACTTC; CDR3aa: CASRPSSGGSFATQYF
j_gene: TRBJ2-1; d_gene: .; len: 14; v_gene: TRBV29-1; abundance: .; CDR3nt: TGCAGCGTTGATCAGGGTGGAGCCTACAATGAGCAGTTCTTC; CDR3aa: CSVDQGGAYNEQFF
j_gene: TRBJ2-3; d_gene: TRBD2; len: 15; v_gene: TRBV7-2; abundance: few; CDR3nt: TGTGCCAGCAGCTTACGGTGGGGAGGGGCAGATACGCAGTATTTT; CDR3aa: CASSLRWGGADTQYF